One and the same sample provided the 12 T cell receptor beta chains below, sequenced in a study of blood T cell repertoires in COVID-19. The protocol was immunoSEQ multiplex PCR, while the TCRdb copy is restricted to in-frame clones and leaves out a portion. The table lists around 150,000 clones, about 81% of them singletons. The sequenced sample was peripheral blood. These receptors were collected from a man aged 60-69 years with active or convalescent COVID-19.

The chain is built from TRBV11-2 and TRBJ2-5; 7 bases line up with TRBD1. V was pared by 6 bases and J by 1 base, with 8 bases of the junction left unmatched. The CDR3 contains 15 residues. CDR1 and CDR2 from the germline V gene are SGHAT and FQNNGV. DNA for the CDR3: TGTGCCAGCAGTTCCTCCGGGACAGCCCAAGAGACCCAGTACTTC. Translating it yields CASSSSGTAQETQYF. The full variable domain, in which reference TRBV11-2 and TRBJ2-5 provide the parts outside the CDR3, is EAGVAQSPRYKIIEKRQSVAFWCNPISGHATLYWYQQILGQGPKLLIQFQNNGVVDDSQLPKDRFSAERLKGVDSTLKIQPAKLEDSAVYLCASSSSGTAQETQYFGPGTRLLVL.

This chain links TRBV5-4 with TRBJ2-1, with 7 bases aligning to TRBD2. The length of the CDR3 is 16 residues. Germline CDR1 reads SGHNT; CDR2 reads YYREEE (reference sequence). V lost 0 bases to trimming and J lost 0 bases; unmatched junction nucleotides: 3. The CDR3 loop reads CASSLAGGPSYNEQFF. The CDR3 coding sequence is TGTGCCAGCAGCTTGGCGGGGGGTCCCTCCTACAATGAGCAGTTCTTC. Full variable domain (missing parts from reference TRBV5-4 and TRBJ2-1): ETGVTQSPTHLIKTRGQQVTLRCSSQSGHNTVSWYQQALGQGPQFIFQYYREEENGRGNFPPRFSGLQFPNYSSELNVNALELDDSALYLCASSLAGGPSYNEQFFGPGTRLTVL.

The chain has TRBV18 and TRBJ1-2; TRBD1 matches 7 bases. With V trimmed by 3 bases and J by 4 bases, 5 bases remained unmatched. Germline loops: CDR1 KGHSH, CDR2 LQKENI. The CDR3 consists of 14 residues. CDR3: CASSPTQGTYGYTF. CDR3 DNA sequence: TGTGCCAGCTCACCTACACAGGGGACCTATGGCTACACCTTC.

The chain links TRBV5-6 to TRBJ2-7; TRBD2 matches 7 bases. J was trimmed by 0 bases and V by 0 bases; bases with no gene match: 12. The CDR3 totals 18 residues. Germline V gene lookup returns CDR1 SGHDT and CDR2 YYEEEE. DNA for the CDR3: TGTGCCAGCAGCTTGGTTAGTAGCGGGTTCTTGAGCTCCTACGAGCAGTACTTC. It yields the protein CASSLVSSGFLSSYEQYF.

The chain links TRBV9 to TRBJ1-3, with a weak D call TRBD1 (6 bases). V was cut by 4 bases and J by 1 base, with 15 bases left in between. The length of the CDR3 is 16 residues. The germline CDR1 and CDR2 sequences are SGDLS and YYNGEE. CDR3 residues: CASSPRTGSSGNTIYF. The CDR3 DNA reads as TGTGCCAGCAGCCCCCGTACAGGGAGTTCTGGAAACACCATATATTTT. Filled out from reference TRBV9 and TRBJ1-3, the complete variable domain reads DSGVTQTPKHLITATGQRVTLRCSPRSGDLSVYWYQQSLDQGLQFLIQYYNGEERAKGNILERFSAQQFPDLHSELNLSSLELGDSALYFCASSPRTGSSGNTIYFGEGSWLTVV.

The gene calls are TRBV24-1 and TRBJ2-4, with 13 bases lining up with TRBD2. The CDR3 contains 19 residues. Germline CDR1 and CDR2: KGHDR and SFDVKD. The V segment lost 9 bases and the J segment 1 base; nucleotides outside the gene matches: 14. CDR3 nucleotides: TGTGCCACCGAGTGGAGAACTAGCGGGAGGGCCTGGGCCAAAAACATTCAGTACTTC. It yields the protein CATEWRTSGRAWAKNIQYF.

V is TRBV3-1 (or the pseudogene TRBV3-2) and J is TRBJ2-5, with 9 bases fitting TRBD1. Germline trimming cut 2 bases from V and 4 bases from J; bases unmatched to any gene: 2. The germline V gene encodes CDR1 LGHDT and CDR2 YNNKEL (reference sequence). The CDR3 contains 14 residues. The CDR3 loop is CASSQRTGVETQYF. The CDR3 region has the DNA TGTGCCAGCAGCCAACGGACAGGGGTAGAGACCCAGTACTTC.

The chain employs TRBV5-1 and TRBJ2-7; D is unresolved. V gave up 0 bases and J gave up 3 bases, with 7 bases separating them. Germline V gene sequence: CDR1 SGHRS, CDR2 YFSETQ. This CDR3 has 13 amino acids. CDR3 in DNA: TGCGCCAGCAGCTTGGTACAGAACTACGAGCAGTACTTC. It codes for CASSLVQNYEQYF. The entire variable domain, with the rest obtained from reference TRBV5-1 and TRBJ2-7, is as follows: KAGVTQTPRYLIKTRGQQVTLSCSPISGHRSVSWYQQTPGQGLQFLFEYFSETQRNKGNFPGRFSGRQFSNSRSEMNVSTLELGDSALYLCASSLVQNYEQYFGPGTRLTVT.

V gene TRBV7-2 combines with J gene TRBJ1-1, with D tentatively TRBD1 (5 bases). The CDR3 spans 13 residues. CDR1 and CDR2 (germline): SGHTA, FQGNSA. V lost 5 bases to trimming and J lost 10 bases, with 17 bases between them. Written as DNA, the CDR3 is TGTGCCAGCAGCCCCCTAACCAGGGCTGCAGCTTTCTTT. Its protein product is CASSPLTRAAAFF.

This clone was observed a single time. The chain uses TRBV28 and TRBJ1-5; weak D call: TRBD1 (6 bases). The CDR3 covers 12 residues. V dropped 6 bases and J dropped 6 bases, with 9 bases sitting between them. The germline V gene encodes CDR1 MDHEN and CDR2 SYDVKM. The CDR3 sequence: CASSRGGQPQHF. The CDR3 nucleotides are TGTGCCAGCAGCAGGGGCGGTCAGCCCCAGCATTTT.

The CDR3 DNA reads as TGTGCCAGCAGCGTACAGGGTGAAACCTACGAGCAGTACTTC. Protein: CASSVQGETYEQYF. The chain recombines TRBV2 with TRBJ2-7, with D possibly matching TRBD1 (6 bases). CDR1 SNHLY and CDR2 FYNNEI come from the germline V gene. The CDR3 runs 14 residues. With 6 bases removed from V and 2 bases from J, the gap between germline ends came to 14 bases.

The V call is TRBV10-3, the J call TRBJ2-3, with D perhaps matching TRBD2 (5 bases). Germline V gene sequence: CDR1 ENHRY, CDR2 SYGVKD. The V and J ends lost 0 bases and 3 bases respectively, with 13 bases between them. The CDR3 totals 16 residues. The CDR3: CAISESRGVLTDTQYF. CDR3 sequence (DNA): TGTGCCATCAGTGAGTCTCGGGGTGTATTAACAGATACGCAGTATTTT.